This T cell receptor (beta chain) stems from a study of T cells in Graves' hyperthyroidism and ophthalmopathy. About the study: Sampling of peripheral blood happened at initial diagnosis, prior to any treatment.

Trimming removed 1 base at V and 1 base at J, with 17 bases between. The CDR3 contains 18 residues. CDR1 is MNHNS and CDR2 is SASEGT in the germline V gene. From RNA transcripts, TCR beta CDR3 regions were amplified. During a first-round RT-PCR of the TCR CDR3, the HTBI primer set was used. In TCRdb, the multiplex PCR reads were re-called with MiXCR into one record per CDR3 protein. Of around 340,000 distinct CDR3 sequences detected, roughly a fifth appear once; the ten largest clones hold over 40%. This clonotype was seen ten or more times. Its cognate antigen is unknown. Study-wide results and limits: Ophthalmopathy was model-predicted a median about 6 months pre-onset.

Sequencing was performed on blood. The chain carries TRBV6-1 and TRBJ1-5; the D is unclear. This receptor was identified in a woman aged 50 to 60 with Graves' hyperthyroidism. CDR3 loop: CASSEVGTGAGSNQPQHF. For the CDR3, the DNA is TGTGCCAGCAGTGAAGTCGGCACCGGCGCGGGGAGCAATCAGCCCCAGCATTTT.